These 21 T cell receptor beta chains were all obtained from the same sample, sequenced in a study of CD8 T cell repertoires and HIV-1 epitope variants. Using immunoSEQ multiplex PCR, the repertoire was profiled, and TCRdb retains in-frame clones only, with some absent. The sample shows thousands of clones, around three fifths of them seen only once. Their cognate antigens are unknown. Source material: cultured CD8+ T cells derived from PBMCs. All receptors come from a male donor with HIV.

The chain carries TRBV19 and TRBJ2-1, with D unresolved. V gave up 5 bases and J gave up 0 bases, with 11 bases separating them. The CDR3 runs 15 residues. From germline, CDR1 is LNHDA and CDR2 SQIVND (reference sequence). CDR3 DNA sequence: TGTGCCAGTAGTGAGGACCAGAGCTCCTACAATGAGCAGTTCTTC. Its protein is CASSEDQSSYNEQFF.

J is TRBJ2-5 and V is TRBV7-9; 7 nucleotides line up with TRBD1. V gave up 5 bases and J gave up 2 bases; unmatched junction bases: 5. This CDR3 comprises 14 residues. The germline V gene encodes CDR1 SEHNR and CDR2 FQNEAQ (reference sequence). DNA for the CDR3: TGTGCCAGCAGCCTTCGGACAGGACAAGAGACCCAGTACTTC. This codes for CASSLRTGQETQYF.

The genes are TRBV4-1 and TRBJ2-7; D is undetermined. Looked up from germline, CDR1 is MGHRA and CDR2 is YSYEKL. The CDR3 contains 13 residues. Trimming took 4 bases from V and 3 from J, leaving 10 bases between them. The CDR3: CASSPDPGYEQYF. The CDR3 DNA is TGCGCCAGCAGCCCGGATCCGGGCTACGAGCAGTACTTC.

The chain carries TRBV9 and TRBJ2-6; D may be TRBD2 (6 bases). The CDR3 is 17 amino acids. Germline V CDR1 and CDR2: SGDLS, YYNGEE. V lost 0 bases and J 4 bases, leaving 14 bases between the germline ends. The CDR3, as DNA: TGTGCCAGCAGCGTAGAGGTCGGGGGAGGAGGGGCCAACGTCCTGACTTTC. This translates into CASSVEVGGGGANVLTF.

V usage is TRBV6-6 and J usage is TRBJ1-2; 8 bases match TRBD1. Germline loops: CDR1 MNHNY, CDR2 SVGAGI (reference sequence). The length of the CDR3 is 16 residues. V was clipped by 0 bases and J by 6 bases; unmatched bases: 9. CDR3 nucleotides: TGTGCCAGCAGTTACTCCTTGCCAGGGGGCGCGGATGGCTACACCTTC. It translates to CASSYSLPGGADGYTF.

This clone came up a few times. The rearrangement joins TRBV6-5 to TRBJ2-1, with 10 nucleotides matching TRBD2. V shed 0 bases and J 5 bases; nucleotides not matched to a gene: 4. Germline assignment: CDR1 MNHEY and CDR2 SVGAGI. The CDR3 is 16 amino acids. As DNA, the CDR3 is TGTGCCAGCAGTTACTCTCCTAGCGGGAGCCACAATGAGCAGTTCTTC. This sequence encodes CASSYSPSGSHNEQFF.

This chain joins TRBV13 and TRBJ1-2; 8 positions agree with TRBD1. V lost 4 bases, J lost 4 bases, and 8 bases stayed unmatched. This CDR3 spans 15 amino acids. Germline V gene lookup returns CDR1 PRHDT and CDR2 FYEKMQ (reference sequence). The CDR3 bases are TGTGCCAGCAGCTCGCAGGAGGACAGGGTCTATGGCTACACCTTC. It encodes CASSSQEDRVYGYTF. Drawing the rest from reference TRBV13 and TRBJ1-2, the complete variable domain is AAGVIQSPRHLIKEKRETATLKCYPIPRHDTVYWYQQGPGQDPQFLISFYEKMQSDKGSIPDRFSAQQFSDYHSELNMSSLELGDSALYFCASSSQEDRVYGYTFGSGTRLTVV.

V usage is TRBV7-3 and J usage is TRBJ2-3; TRBD2 matches 10 bases. Germline loops: CDR1 SGHTA, CDR2 FQGTGA. The CDR3 sequence is 16 residues long. Germline trimming cut 5 bases from V and 5 bases from J; bases unmatched to any gene: 10. The CDR3 bases are TGTGCCAGCAGCCCGACCTTAGCGGGGGGCGGAGATACGCAGTATTTT. This codes for CASSPTLAGGGDTQYF.

This chain connects TRBV5-4 to TRBJ2-1; 8 nucleotides align to TRBD1. The CDR3 contains 15 residues. Germline V gene sequence: CDR1 SGHNT, CDR2 YYREEE (reference sequence). Trimming at V came to 5 bases and at J to 7 bases, leaving 11 bases not matched to a gene. The CDR3 DNA reads as TGTGCCAGCAGACCAGGACAGGGAACATTTAATGAGCAGTTCTTC. This sequence encodes CASRPGQGTFNEQFF.

This clone was found a few times. CDR3 in DNA: TGTGCCAGCAGCCAAGATAACAGGGGAATAGCCGAGCAGTACTTC. It specifies CASSQDNRGIAEQYF. The chain combines TRBV4-2 with TRBJ2-7; 7 bases map to TRBD1. This CDR3 region has 15 residues. J was trimmed by 6 bases and V by 0 bases; bases with no gene match: 8. Per germline, CDR1 LGHNA and CDR2 YNFKEQ.

The chain employs TRBV15 and TRBJ1-2; TRBD1 matches 8 bases. The V gene's germline CDR1 is LNHNV and CDR2 YYDKDF (reference sequence). The ends lost 0 bases at V and 7 bases at J; junction bases unmatched: 13. The CDR3 is 17 residues long. The CDR3 sequence: CATSRDPQGARSGGYTF. CDR3 sequence (DNA): TGTGCCACCAGCAGAGATCCCCAGGGGGCCCGCTCCGGTGGCTACACCTTC.

The chain combines TRBV7-6 with TRBJ2-1; TRBD2 aligns across 7 bases. Per germline, CDR1 SGHVS and CDR2 FNYEAQ. This CDR3 region has 16 residues. Trimming at V came to 2 bases and at J to 2 bases, leaving 6 bases not matched to a gene. CDR3 sequence: CASSLQLASAYNEQFF. In DNA, the CDR3 is TGTGCCAGCAGCTTACAACTAGCGTCGGCCTACAATGAGCAGTTCTTC. The entire variable domain, with the rest obtained from reference TRBV7-6 and TRBJ2-1, is as follows: GAGVSQSPRYKVTKRGQDVALRCDPISGHVSLYWYRQALGQGPEFLTYFNYEAQQDKSGLPNDRFSAERPEGSISTLTIQRTEQRDSAMYRCASSLQLASAYNEQFFGPGTRLTVL.

The chain is built from TRBV7-9 and TRBJ2-7, with D possibly TRBD2 on 6 matching bases. V was cut by 4 bases and J by 5 bases, with 9 bases left in between. CDR1 and CDR2 (germline): SEHNR, FQNEAQ (reference sequence). The CDR3 is made up of 12 amino acids. The CDR3 spells CASSSREDEQYF. The CDR3 DNA follows: TGTGCCAGCAGCTCCAGGGAGGACGAGCAGTACTTC.

The V and J genes are TRBV6-5 and TRBJ2-1; D is perhaps TRBD1 (6 bases). CDR3 length equals 16 residues. Germline V CDR1 and CDR2: MNHEY, SVGAGI. V dropped 0 bases and J dropped 7 bases, with 16 bases sitting between them. The CDR3 sequence: CASSYSGRGRRNEQFF. The CDR3 nucleotides are TGTGCCAGCAGTTACTCGGGCAGGGGAAGGCGAAATGAGCAGTTCTTC.

This chain joins TRBV6-1 and TRBJ2-3, with 9 nucleotides matching TRBD1. With 1 base clipped from V and 3 bases from J, the junction kept 2 bases outside the gene matches. Germline loops: CDR1 MNHNS, CDR2 SASEGT. This CDR3 contains 15 residues. CDR3 sequence: CASSEGTGETDTQYF. The CDR3 nucleotides are TGTGCCAGCAGTGAAGGGACAGGGGAGACAGATACGCAGTATTTT.

This chain joins TRBV6-5 and TRBJ2-7; a possible D gene is TRBD1 (6 bases). The CDR3 consists of 14 residues. V was trimmed by 5 bases and J by 3 bases, leaving 14 bases between them. Per germline, CDR1 MNHEY and CDR2 SVGAGI. CDR3: CASSARDNGYEQYF. The CDR3 DNA reads TGTGCCAGCAGTGCTCGGGACAACGGCTACGAGCAGTACTTC.

V and J are TRBV4-2 and TRBJ2-5; no clear D. The DNA end lines up better with TRBJ2-7; the J call may be wrong. CDR3 length: 14 residues. Germline values: CDR1 LGHNA, CDR2 YNFKEQ. This CDR3 reads CASSQDVQTYEQYF. In DNA form, the CDR3 reads TGTGCCAGCAGCCAAGATGTCCAGACCTACGAGCAGTACTTC.

The chain employs TRBV9 and TRBJ2-7; 7 positions agree with TRBD2. Germline V lookup: CDR1 SGDLS, CDR2 YYNGEE. After removal of 0 bases from V and 7 bases from J, the junction contained 7 bases not matched to a gene. The CDR3 sequence is 14 residues long. CDR3 amino acids: CASSVALKAGEQYF. CDR3 nucleotides: TGTGCCAGCAGCGTAGCCCTTAAAGCGGGGGAGCAGTACTTC.

The chain combines TRBV28 with TRBJ2-3; no clear D gene. The length of the CDR3 is 15 residues. The ends were cut back, 4 bases at V and 2 bases at J, with 13 bases in the middle. Germline V gives CDR1 MDHEN, CDR2 SYDVKM. CDR3 nucleotides: TGTGCCAGCAGTTCTATATACCGGGCCACAGATACGCAGTATTTT. This translates into CASSSIYRATDTQYF.

Of note for this clone: This sample also contains other DNA sequences that code for the same CDR3. The genes are TRBV28 and TRBJ2-1; D call uncertain. The CDR3 contains 12 residues. V lost 5 bases and J lost 4, with 6 bases in between. Germline CDR1 MDHEN, CDR2 SYDVKM. The CDR3 bases are TGTGCCAGCAGTCTCGAGTACAATGAGCAGTTCTTC. Translating it yields CASSLEYNEQFF.

The chain employs TRBV28 and TRBJ1-4; possible D gene TRBD1, 5 bases. The germline CDR1 and CDR2 sequences are MDHEN and SYDVKM. CDR3 length: 17 amino acids. V was shortened by 6 bases and J by 5 bases, with 22 bases between the two germline ends. This CDR3 reads CASSDYYRDLGNEKLFF. CDR3 bases: TGTGCCAGCAGCGACTACTATAGGGACCTCGGAAATGAAAAACTGTTTTTT.